The text below deals with one T cell receptor (beta chain). The antigen is unknown. V was clipped by 6 bases and J by 13 bases; unmatched bases: 14. The CDR3 extends over 14 amino acids. Germline assignment: CDR1 SGHDN and CDR2 FVKESK. The source of the sample is a study of blood T cells in healthy people across ages. Study results and caveats: Researchers judged that diversity estimates from one million T cells fell short of true values. Long-lived donors exceeded aged donors in naive CD4+ cells and diversity.

Sample-barcoded 5' priming and a J-beta primer mix drove a second PCR of about 6 to 11 cycles. TCRdb passed the 5' RACE reads through MiXCR, listing each CDR3 protein once. The sample consists of over a million distinct CDR3 sequences, 35% to 45% of them appearing once. This receptor was identified in a young woman in good health. The sample comprised blood. The chain carries TRBV14 and TRBJ2-4; the match to TRBD1 covers 8 bases. The CDR3 is CASSQKVRDRGQYF. In DNA form, the CDR3 reads TGTGCCAGCAGTCAAAAGGTCCGAGACAGGGGACAGTACTTC.